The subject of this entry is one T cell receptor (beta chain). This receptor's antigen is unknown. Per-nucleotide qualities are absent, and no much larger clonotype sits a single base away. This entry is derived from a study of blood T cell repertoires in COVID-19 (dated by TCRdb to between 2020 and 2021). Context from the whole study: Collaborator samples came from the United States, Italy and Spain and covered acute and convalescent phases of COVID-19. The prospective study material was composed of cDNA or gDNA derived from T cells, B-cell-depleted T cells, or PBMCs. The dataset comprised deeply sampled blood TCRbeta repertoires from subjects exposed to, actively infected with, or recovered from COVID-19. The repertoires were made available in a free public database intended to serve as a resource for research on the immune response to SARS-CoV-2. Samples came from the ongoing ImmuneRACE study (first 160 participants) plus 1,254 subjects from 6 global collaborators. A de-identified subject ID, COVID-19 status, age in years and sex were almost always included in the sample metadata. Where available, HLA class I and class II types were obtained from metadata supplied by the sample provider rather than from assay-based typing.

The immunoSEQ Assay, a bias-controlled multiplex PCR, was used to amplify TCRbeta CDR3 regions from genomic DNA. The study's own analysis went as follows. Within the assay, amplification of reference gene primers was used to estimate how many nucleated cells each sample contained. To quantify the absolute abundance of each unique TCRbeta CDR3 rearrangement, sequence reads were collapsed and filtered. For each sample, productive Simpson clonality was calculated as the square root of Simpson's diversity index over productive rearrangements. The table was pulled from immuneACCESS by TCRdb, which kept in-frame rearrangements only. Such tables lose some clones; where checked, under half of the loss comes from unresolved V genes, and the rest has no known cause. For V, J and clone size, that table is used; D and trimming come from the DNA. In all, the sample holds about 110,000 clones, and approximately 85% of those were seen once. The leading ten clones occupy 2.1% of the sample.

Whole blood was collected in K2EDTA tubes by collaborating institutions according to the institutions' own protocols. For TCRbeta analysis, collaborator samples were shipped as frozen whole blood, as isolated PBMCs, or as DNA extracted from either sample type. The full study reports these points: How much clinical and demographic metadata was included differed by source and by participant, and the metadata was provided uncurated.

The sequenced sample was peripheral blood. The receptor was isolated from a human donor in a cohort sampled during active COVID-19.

The CDR3 reads CASSLSLAGTYEQYF. The DNA sequence is given as TGTGCCAGCAGTTTATCCCTAGCGGGAACCTACGAGCAGTACTTC. The rearrangement combines TRBV27 with TRBJ2-7, with 9 bases matching TRBD2. Including cysteine and phenylalanine, the CDR3 has 15 amino acids. The read is trimmed to its CDR3 DNA, 45 bases read in frame from base 1. For CDR1 and CDR2, the germline V gene (reference sequence) lists MNHEY and SMNVEV. Germline trimming: 0 bases from V, 2 bases from J; junction bases outside gene matches: 2.